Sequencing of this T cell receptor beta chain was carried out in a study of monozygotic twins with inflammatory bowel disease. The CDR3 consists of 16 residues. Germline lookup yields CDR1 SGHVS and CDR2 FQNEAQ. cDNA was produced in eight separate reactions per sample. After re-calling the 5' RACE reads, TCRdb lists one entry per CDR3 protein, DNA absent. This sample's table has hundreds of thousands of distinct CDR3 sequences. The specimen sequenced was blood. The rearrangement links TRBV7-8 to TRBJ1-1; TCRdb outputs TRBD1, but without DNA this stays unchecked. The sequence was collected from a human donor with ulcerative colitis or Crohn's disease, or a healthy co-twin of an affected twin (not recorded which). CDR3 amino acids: CASSLGGIGSDTEAFF.